Included here is one TCR beta chain sequence, with context. Its antigen is unidentified. Using immunoSEQ multiplex PCR, the repertoire was profiled, and TCRdb retains in-frame clones only, with some absent. The repertoire holds over a million clones, with about four fifths as singletons. The data were taken from a study of shared clonotypes between healthy human individuals. General study points: Tissue TCR repertoires likely differ from these blood-only repertoires.

Sequences were obtained from memory CD4+ T cells from PBMCs. Noted subset: CD45RA-negative fraction. The clonotype originates from a man younger than 35 in good health. Some clones in this sample may be carry-over from other donors' samples.

The CDR3 nucleotides are TGTGCCAGCCAGCCCGGACAGGGGGCCTACGAGCAGTACTTC. Amino acid sequence: CASQPGQGAYEQYF. The genes are TRBV2 and TRBJ2-7; 10 bases are a match to TRBD1. This CDR3 contains 14 residues. Trimming took 8 bases from V and 2 from J; bases not matched to a gene: 6. CDR1 is SNHLY, CDR2 FYNNEI, per germline.